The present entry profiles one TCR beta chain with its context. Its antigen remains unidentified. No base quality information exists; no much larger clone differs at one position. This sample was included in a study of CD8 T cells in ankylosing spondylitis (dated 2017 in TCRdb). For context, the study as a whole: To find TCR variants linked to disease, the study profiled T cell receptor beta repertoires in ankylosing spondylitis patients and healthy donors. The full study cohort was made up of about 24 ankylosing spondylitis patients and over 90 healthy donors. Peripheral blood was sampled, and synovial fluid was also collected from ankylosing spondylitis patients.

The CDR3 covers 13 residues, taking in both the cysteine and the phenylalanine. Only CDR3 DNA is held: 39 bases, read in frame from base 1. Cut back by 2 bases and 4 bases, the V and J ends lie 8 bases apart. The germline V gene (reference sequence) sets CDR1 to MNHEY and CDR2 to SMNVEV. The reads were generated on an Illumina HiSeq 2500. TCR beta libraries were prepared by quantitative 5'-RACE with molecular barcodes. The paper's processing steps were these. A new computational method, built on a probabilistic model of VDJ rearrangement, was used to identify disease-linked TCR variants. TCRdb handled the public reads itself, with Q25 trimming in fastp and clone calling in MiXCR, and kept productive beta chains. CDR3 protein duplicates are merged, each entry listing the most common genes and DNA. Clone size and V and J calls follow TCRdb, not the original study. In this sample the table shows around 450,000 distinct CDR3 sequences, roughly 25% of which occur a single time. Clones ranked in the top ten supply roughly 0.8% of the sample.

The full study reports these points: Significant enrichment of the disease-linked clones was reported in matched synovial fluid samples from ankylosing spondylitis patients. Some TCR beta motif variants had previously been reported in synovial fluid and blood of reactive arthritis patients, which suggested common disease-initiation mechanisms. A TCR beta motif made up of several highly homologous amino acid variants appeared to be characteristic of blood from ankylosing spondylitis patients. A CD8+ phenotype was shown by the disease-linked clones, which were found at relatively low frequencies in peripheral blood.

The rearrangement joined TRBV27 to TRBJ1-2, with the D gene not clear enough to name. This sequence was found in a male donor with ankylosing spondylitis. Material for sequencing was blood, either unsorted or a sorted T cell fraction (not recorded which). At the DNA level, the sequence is TGTGCCAGCAGTTTAGAGGGATTCTATGGCTACACCTTC. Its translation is CASSLEGFYGYTF.